This TCR beta chain derives from a study of T-cell memory formation after mild COVID-19. Background on the study: TCR clusters were largely donor specific. Whole-study findings and limits: Among contracting clones, CD4+ were mainly CM/EM and CD8+ enriched in EMRA. Confirmation of SARS-CoV-2 specificity was lacking for second-wave clones peaking day 37. Day 15 to 85 contracting clones showed balanced CD4/CD8; later expanders leaned CD4+.

The CDR3 has 14 amino acids. Germline CDR1 and CDR2: DFQATT and SNEGSKA (reference sequence). V shed 2 bases and J 1 base; nucleotides not matched to a gene: 3. TCRdb reprocessed the 5' RACE reads with MiXCR, giving one entry per CDR3 protein. This table holds hundreds of thousands of distinct CDR3 sequences, roughly an eighth found once. With respect to this clonotype: Its target is not known.

The TCR was taken from a man aged 18 to 35 who had mild COVID-19 (a few samples of this study predate the infection). Cell type and time point are not known. J is TRBJ2-7 and V is TRBV20-1, with TRBD1 identical over 9 bases. Specimen: PBMCs or a T cell subset sorted from them (not recorded which). CDR3 sequence: CSARSDRGSYEQYF. For the CDR3, the DNA is TGCAGTGCTAGATCTGACAGGGGGTCCTACGAGCAGTACTTC.